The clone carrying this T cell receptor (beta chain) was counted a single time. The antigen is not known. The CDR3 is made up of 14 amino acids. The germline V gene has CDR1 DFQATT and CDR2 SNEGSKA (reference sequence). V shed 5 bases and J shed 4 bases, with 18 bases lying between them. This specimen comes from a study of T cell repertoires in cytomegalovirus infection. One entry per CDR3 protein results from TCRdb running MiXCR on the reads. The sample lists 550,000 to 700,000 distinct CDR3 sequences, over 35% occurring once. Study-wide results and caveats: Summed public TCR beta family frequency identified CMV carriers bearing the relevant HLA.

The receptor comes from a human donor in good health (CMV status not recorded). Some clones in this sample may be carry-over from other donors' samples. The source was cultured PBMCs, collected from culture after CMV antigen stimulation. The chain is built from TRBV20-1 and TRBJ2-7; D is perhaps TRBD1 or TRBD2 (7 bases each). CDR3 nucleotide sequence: TGCAGTGCTGGGGGGGACAGTGCCCCTTACGAGCAGTACTTC. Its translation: CSAGGDSAPYEQYF.